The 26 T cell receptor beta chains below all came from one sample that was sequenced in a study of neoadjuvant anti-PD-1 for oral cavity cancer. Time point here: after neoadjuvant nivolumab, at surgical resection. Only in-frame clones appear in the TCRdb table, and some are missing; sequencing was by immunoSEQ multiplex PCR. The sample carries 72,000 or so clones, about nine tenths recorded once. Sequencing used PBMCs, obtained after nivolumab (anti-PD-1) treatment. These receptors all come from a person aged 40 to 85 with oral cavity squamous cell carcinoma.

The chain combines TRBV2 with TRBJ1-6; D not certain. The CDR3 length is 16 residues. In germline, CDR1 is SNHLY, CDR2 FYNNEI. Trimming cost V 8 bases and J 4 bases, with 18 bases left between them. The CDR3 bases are TGTGCCAGCGAGGGAGCTGAAGGCGGGTATAATTCACCCCTCCACTTT. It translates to CASEGAEGGYNSPLHF.

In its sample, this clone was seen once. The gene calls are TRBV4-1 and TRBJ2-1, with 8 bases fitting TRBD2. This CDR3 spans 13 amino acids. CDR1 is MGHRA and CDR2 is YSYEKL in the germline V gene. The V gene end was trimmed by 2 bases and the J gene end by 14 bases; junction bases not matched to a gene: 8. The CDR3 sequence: CASSQLGLGRKFF. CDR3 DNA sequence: TGCGCCAGCAGCCAATTGGGACTAGGACGAAAGTTCTTC.

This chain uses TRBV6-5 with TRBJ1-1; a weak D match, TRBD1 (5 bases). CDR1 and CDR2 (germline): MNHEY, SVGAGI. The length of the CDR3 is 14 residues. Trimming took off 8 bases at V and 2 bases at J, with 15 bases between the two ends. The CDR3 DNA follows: TGTGCCAGCTGGCGTGGGGGACCAAACACTGAAGCTTTCTTT. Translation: CASWRGGPNTEAFF.

CDR3 region: CATGQEGYNEQFF. CDR3 DNA sequence: TGTGCGACCGGACAGGAGGGGTACAATGAGCAGTTCTTC. The chain couples TRBV27 to TRBJ2-1; tentative D call: TRBD1 (7 bases). Germline assignment: CDR1 MNHEY and CDR2 SMNVEV (reference sequence). The CDR3 is 13 residues long.

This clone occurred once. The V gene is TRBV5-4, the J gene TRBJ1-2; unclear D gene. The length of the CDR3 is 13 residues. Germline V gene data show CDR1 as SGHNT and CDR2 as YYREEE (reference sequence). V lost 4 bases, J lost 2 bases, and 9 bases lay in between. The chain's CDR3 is CASSLRLNYGYTF. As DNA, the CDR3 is TGTGCCAGCAGCCTTCGACTGAACTATGGCTACACCTTC. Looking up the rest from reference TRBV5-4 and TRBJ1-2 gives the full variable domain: ETGVTQSPTHLIKTRGQQVTLRCSSQSGHNTVSWYQQALGQGPQFIFQYYREEENGRGNFPPRFSGLQFPNYSSELNVNALELDDSALYLCASSLRLNYGYTFGSGTRLTVV.

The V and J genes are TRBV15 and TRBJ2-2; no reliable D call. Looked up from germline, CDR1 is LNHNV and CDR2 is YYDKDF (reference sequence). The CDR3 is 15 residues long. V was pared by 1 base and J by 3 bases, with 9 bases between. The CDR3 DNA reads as TGTGCCACCAGCAGAGCTGGGATGGACACCGGGGAGCTGTTTTTT. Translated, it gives CATSRAGMDTGELFF.

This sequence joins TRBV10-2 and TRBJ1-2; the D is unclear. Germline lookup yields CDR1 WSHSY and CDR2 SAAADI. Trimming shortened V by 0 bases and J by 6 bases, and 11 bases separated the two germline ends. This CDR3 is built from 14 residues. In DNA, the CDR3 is TGCGCCAGCAGTGAGTCTAAGAACGCGAATGGCTACACCTTC. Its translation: CASSESKNANGYTF.

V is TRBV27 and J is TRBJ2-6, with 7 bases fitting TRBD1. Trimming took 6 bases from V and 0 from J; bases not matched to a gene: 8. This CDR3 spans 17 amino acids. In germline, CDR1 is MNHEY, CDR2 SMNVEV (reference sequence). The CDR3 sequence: CASSWDSKYSGANVLTF. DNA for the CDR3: TGTGCCAGCAGCTGGGACAGTAAATACTCTGGGGCCAACGTCCTGACTTTC.

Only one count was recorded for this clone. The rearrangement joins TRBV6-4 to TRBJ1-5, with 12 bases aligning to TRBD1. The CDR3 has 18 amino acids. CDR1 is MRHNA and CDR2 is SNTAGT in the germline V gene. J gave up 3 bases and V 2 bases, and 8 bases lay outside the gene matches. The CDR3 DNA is TGTGCCAGCAGTGACCGGGACAGGGGGCGAGGGTACAATCAGCCCCAGCATTTT. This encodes CASSDRDRGRGYNQPQHF.

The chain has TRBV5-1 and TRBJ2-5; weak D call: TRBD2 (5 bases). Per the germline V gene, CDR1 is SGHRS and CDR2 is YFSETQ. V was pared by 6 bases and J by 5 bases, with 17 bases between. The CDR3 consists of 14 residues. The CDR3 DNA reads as TGCGCCAGCAATCAAGGGAGCTCGGCGGAGACCCAGTACTTC. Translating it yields CASNQGSSAETQYF.

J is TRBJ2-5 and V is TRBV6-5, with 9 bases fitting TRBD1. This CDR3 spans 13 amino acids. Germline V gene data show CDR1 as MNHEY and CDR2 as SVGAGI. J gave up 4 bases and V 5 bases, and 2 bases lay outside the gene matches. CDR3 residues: CASSRQGGETQYF. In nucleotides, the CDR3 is TGTGCCAGCAGTAGACAGGGGGGAGAGACCCAGTACTTC.

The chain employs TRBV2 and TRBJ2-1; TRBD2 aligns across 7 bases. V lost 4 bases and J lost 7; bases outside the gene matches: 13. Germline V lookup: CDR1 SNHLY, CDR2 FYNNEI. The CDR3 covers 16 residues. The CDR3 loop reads CASSADFTSVGNEQFF. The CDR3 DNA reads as TGTGCCAGCAGTGCCGATTTTACTAGCGTTGGGAATGAGCAGTTCTTC.

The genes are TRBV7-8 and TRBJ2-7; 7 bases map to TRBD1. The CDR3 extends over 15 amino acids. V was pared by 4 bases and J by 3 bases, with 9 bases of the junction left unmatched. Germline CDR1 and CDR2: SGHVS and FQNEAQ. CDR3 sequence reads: CASSSAEGGYYEQYF. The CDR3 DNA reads TGTGCCAGCAGCTCCGCCGAAGGGGGCTACTACGAGCAGTACTTC. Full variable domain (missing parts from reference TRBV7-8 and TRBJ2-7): GAGVSQSPRYKVAKRGQDVALRCDPISGHVSLFWYQQALGQGPEFLTYFQNEAQLDKSGLPSDRFFAERPEGSVSTLKIQRTQQEDSAVYLCASSSAEGGYYEQYFGPGTRLTVT.

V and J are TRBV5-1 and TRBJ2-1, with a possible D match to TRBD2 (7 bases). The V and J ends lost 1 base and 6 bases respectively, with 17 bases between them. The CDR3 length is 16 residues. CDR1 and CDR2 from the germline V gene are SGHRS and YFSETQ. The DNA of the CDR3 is TGCGCCAGCAGCTTGAGTTTGTCTAGGGGGGGCAATGAGCAGTTCTTC. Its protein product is CASSLSLSRGGNEQFF.

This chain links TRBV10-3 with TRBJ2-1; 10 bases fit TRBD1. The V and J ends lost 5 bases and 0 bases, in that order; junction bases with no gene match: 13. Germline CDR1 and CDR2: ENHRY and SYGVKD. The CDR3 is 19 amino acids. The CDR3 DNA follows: TGTGCCATCAGTTACCCCGGGACAGGGGCCGCGAGCTCCTACAATGAGCAGTTCTTC. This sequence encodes CAISYPGTGAASSYNEQFF.

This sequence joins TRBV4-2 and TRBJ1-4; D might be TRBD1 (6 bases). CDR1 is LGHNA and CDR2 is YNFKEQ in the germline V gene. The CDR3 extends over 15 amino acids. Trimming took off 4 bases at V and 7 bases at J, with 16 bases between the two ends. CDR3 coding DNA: TGTGCCAGCAGCCGGTTATTAGGGGGAAGTGAAAAACTGTTTTTT. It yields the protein CASSRLLGGSEKLFF.

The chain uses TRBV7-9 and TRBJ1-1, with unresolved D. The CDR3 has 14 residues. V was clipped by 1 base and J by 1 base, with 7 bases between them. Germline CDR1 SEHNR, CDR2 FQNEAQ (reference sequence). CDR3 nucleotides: TGTGCCAGCAGCTTAGGTGGACGGAACACTGAAGCTTTCTTT. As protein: CASSLGGRNTEAFF.

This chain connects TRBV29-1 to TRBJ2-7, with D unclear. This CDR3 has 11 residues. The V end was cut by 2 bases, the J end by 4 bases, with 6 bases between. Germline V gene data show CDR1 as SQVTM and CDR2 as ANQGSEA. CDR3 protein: CSVELEYEQYF. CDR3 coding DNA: TGCAGCGTTGAACTAGAGTACGAGCAGTACTTC.

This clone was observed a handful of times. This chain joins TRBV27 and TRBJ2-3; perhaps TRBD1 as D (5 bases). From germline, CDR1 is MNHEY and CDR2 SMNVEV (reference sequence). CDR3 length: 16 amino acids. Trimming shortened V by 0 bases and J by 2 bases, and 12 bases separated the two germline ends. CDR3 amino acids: CASSLSLGLFTDTQYF. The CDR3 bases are TGTGCCAGCAGTTTATCGTTGGGGCTATTCACAGATACGCAGTATTTT.

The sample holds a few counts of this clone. CDR3 coding DNA: TGTGCCAGCAGCTTATCAAGGATTCAGCCCCAGCATTTT. Amino acids: CASSLSRIQPQHF. The chain couples TRBV11-2 to TRBJ1-5; the D is unclear. The V gene's germline CDR1 is SGHAT and CDR2 FQNNGV. This CDR3 contains 13 residues. V was trimmed by 2 bases and J by 6 bases, leaving 8 bases between them.

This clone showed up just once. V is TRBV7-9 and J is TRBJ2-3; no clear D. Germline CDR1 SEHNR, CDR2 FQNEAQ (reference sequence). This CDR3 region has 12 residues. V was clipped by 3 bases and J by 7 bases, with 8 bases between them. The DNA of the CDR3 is TGTGCCAGCAGCTTGGTAACGAATACGCAGTATTTT. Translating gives CASSLVTNTQYF.

CDR3 in amino acids: CASSLGPGGNNEQFF. The CDR3 nucleotides read TGTGCCAGCAGCTTAGGGCCAGGGGGTAACAATGAGCAGTTCTTC. The gene calls are TRBV11-2 and TRBJ2-1, with 7 nucleotides matching TRBD1. This CDR3 is built from 15 residues. CDR1 and CDR2 (germline): SGHAT, FQNNGV. Unmatched junction bases numbered 5, after V lost 1 base and J lost 5 bases.

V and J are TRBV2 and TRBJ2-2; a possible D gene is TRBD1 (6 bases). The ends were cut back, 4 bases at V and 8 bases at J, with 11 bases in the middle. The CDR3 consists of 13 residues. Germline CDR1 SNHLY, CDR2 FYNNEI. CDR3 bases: TGTGCCAGCAGTGTGGGGGCGCCGGGGGAGCTGTTTTTT. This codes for CASSVGAPGELFF.

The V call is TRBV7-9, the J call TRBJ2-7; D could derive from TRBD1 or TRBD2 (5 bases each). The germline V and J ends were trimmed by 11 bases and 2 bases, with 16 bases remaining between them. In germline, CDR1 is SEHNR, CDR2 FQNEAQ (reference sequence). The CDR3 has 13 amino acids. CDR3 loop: CAAAGDGTYEQYF. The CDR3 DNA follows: TGTGCCGCTGCTGGGGACGGTACCTACGAGCAGTACTTC.

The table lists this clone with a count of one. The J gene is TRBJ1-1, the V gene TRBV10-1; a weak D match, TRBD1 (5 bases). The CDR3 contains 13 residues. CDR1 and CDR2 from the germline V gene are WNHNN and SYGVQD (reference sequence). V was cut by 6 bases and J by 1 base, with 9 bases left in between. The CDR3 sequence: CASRRGSNTEAFF. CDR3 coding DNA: TGCGCCAGCAGGAGGGGATCGAACACTGAAGCTTTCTTT.

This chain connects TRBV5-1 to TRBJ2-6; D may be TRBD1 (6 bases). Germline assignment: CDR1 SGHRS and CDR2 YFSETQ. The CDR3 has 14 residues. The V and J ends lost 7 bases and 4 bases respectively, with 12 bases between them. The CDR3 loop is CASEQGEGANVLTF. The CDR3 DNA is TGCGCCAGCGAACAGGGCGAGGGGGCCAACGTCCTGACTTTC.